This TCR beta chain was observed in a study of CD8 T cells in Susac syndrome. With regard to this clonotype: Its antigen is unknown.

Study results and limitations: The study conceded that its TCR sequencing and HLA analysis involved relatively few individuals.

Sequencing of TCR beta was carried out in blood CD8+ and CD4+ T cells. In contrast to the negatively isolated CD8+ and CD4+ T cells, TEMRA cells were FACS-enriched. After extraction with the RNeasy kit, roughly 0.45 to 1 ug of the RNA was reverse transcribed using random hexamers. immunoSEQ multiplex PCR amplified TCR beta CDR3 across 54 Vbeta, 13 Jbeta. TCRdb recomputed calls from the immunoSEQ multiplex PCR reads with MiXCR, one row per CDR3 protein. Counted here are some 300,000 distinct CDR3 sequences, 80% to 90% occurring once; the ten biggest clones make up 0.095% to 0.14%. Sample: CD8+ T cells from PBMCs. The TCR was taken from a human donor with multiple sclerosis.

CDR3 coding DNA: TGTGCCAGTAGTAGTCTCCGAAGACTCGACGAGCAGTACTTC. Protein product: CASSSLRRLDEQYF. V gene TRBV19 combines with J gene TRBJ2-7; D is ambiguous. CDR3 length: 14 residues. Germline CDR1 reads LNHDA; CDR2 reads SQIVND (reference sequence). Trimming stripped 4 bases from V and 5 bases from J, with 15 bases between. The whole variable domain, filled in from reference TRBV19 and TRBJ2-7, reads DGGITQSPKYLFRKEGQNVTLSCEQNLNHDAMYWYRQDPGQGLRLIYYSQIVNDFQKGDIAEGYSVSREKKESFPLTVTSAQKNPTAFYLCASSSLRRLDEQYFGPGTRLTVT.